This entry lists 13 T cell receptor beta chains sequenced from one sample in a study of lymphopenia after photon versus proton radiotherapy. Method: immunoSEQ multiplex PCR; TCRdb's copy keeps in-frame clones and lacks some. The sample lists 20,000 to 25,000 clones, about 85% occurring once. This specimen was peripheral blood, taken from a patient treated with photon-based radiotherapy. Source of these receptors: a man in his sixties with pancreatic cancer.

The chain couples TRBV11-1 to TRBJ1-2; D is undetermined. Germline CDR1 and CDR2: SGHAT and FQDESV (reference sequence). V lost 3 bases, J lost 2 bases, and 4 bases lay in between. The CDR3 extends over 12 amino acids. The chain's CDR3 is CASSFNNYGYTF. DNA of the CDR3: TGTGCCAGCAGCTTTAACAACTATGGCTACACCTTC.

J is TRBJ2-1 and V is TRBV15; the D is unclear. With 0 bases removed from V and 2 bases from J, the gap between germline ends came to 8 bases. The CDR3 has 15 amino acids. Germline-derived CDR1 and CDR2 are LNHNV and YYDKDF (reference sequence). The CDR3 coding sequence is TGTGCCACCAGCAGAGATTCCGGGCCCTACAATGAGCAGTTCTTC. Encoded protein: CATSRDSGPYNEQFF. Full variable domain (remainder filled in from reference TRBV15 and TRBJ2-1): DAMVIQNPRYQVTQFGKPVTLSCSQTLNHNVMYWYQQKSSQAPKLLFHYYDKDFNNEADTPDNFQSRRPNTSFCFLDIRSPGLGDTAMYLCATSRDSGPYNEQFFGPGTRLTVL.

This chain joins TRBV19 and TRBJ1-1, with D unresolved. The CDR3 contains 14 residues. Germline V gives CDR1 LNHDA, CDR2 SQIVND (reference sequence). Trimming shortened V by 5 bases and J by 3 bases, and 13 bases separated the two germline ends. The CDR3 nucleotides read TGTGCCAGTAGTCCGCGGCCCGGATACACTGAAGCTTTCTTT. This sequence encodes CASSPRPGYTEAFF.

The chain uses TRBV18 and TRBJ2-7; 7 bases are a match to TRBD1. The CDR3 is 14 residues long. Trimming cost V 4 bases and J 0 bases; bases outside gene matches: 3. Germline-derived CDR1 and CDR2 are KGHSH and LQKENI. The CDR3 sequence: CASSQGTVSYEQYF. The DNA for the CDR3 is TGTGCCAGCTCACAAGGGACAGTCTCCTACGAGCAGTACTTC.

This chain connects TRBV30 to TRBJ1-2; D is undetermined. The CDR3 contains 11 residues. Trimming cost V 4 bases and J 4 bases, with 7 bases left between them. Germline V gives CDR1 GTSNPN, CDR2 SVGIG (reference sequence). The CDR3 sequence is CAWTHRYGYTF. The CDR3 bases are TGTGCCTGGACCCACCGCTATGGCTACACCTTC. Full variable domain (outside the CDR3, taken from reference TRBV30 and TRBJ1-2): SQTIHQWPATLVQPVGSPLSLECTVEGTSNPNLYWYRQAAGRGLQLLFYSVGIGQISSEVPQNLSASRPQDRQFILSSKKLLLSDSGFYLCAWTHRYGYTFGSGTRLTVV.

About this clone: Other DNA sequences of this sample code for an identical CDR3. The gene calls are TRBV15 and TRBJ1-4; tentatively, D is TRBD1 (5 bases). Trimming took 5 bases from V and 3 from J, leaving 13 bases between them. The length of the CDR3 is 15 residues. Germline V lookup: CDR1 LNHNV, CDR2 YYDKDF (reference sequence). CDR3 sequence: CATSPDRAPNEKLFF. CDR3 bases: TGTGCCACCAGCCCCGACAGAGCCCCTAATGAAAAACTGTTTTTT.

V gene TRBV6-5 combines with J gene TRBJ1-1; a weak D match, TRBD1 (5 bases). V lost 0 bases and J 5 bases, leaving 13 bases between the germline ends. The length of the CDR3 is 15 residues. CDR1 and CDR2 from the germline V gene are MNHEY and SVGAGI. This CDR3 reads CASSYSKFGGTEAFF. The CDR3 nucleotides are TGTGCCAGCAGTTACTCGAAGTTTGGGGGTACTGAAGCTTTCTTT.

The chain joins TRBV12-5 to TRBJ1-5, with D uncertain. The CDR3 runs to 15 residues. Trimming stripped 1 base from V and 9 bases from J, with 16 bases between. Germline V CDR1 and CDR2: LGHNT, FRNRAP. The DNA for the CDR3 is TGTGCTAGTGGTTTGGAAGGTAGGGCTCTTCGGCCCCAGCATTTT. Translating it yields CASGLEGRALRPQHF.

The rearrangement uses TRBV5-4 and TRBJ2-4; 16 bases fit TRBD2. V dropped 4 bases and J dropped 8; count of bases not matched to a gene: 6. The CDR3 is 16 amino acids. Germline assignment: CDR1 SGHNT and CDR2 YYREEE (reference sequence). CDR3 in DNA: TGTGCCAGCAGCCCCGGGACTAGCGGGGGGGCGGACATTCAGTACTTC. Its protein product is CASSPGTSGGADIQYF. The entire variable domain, with the rest obtained from reference TRBV5-4 and TRBJ2-4, is as follows: ETGVTQSPTHLIKTRGQQVTLRCSSQSGHNTVSWYQQALGQGPQFIFQYYREEENGRGNFPPRFSGLQFPNYSSELNVNALELDDSALYLCASSPGTSGGADIQYFGAGTRLSVL.

The J gene is TRBJ2-7, the V gene TRBV25-1; 7 bases map to TRBD2. The CDR3 loop spans 17 amino acids. The V and J ends lost 1 base and 1 base, in that order; junction bases with no gene match: 10. CDR1 is MGHDK, CDR2 SYGVNS, per germline. CDR3 DNA: TGTGCCAGCAGTGAATTCTCTTTTAGGCGGGGGTCCTACGAGCAGTACTTC. Protein sequence: CASSEFSFRRGSYEQYF.

The CDR3 here is CASSPYRGGQSSYNSPLHF. CDR3 sequence (DNA): TGTGCCAGCAGTCCTTATCGAGGGGGTCAGAGCTCCTATAATTCACCCCTCCACTTT. The rearrangement links TRBV27 to TRBJ1-6; TRBD1 might be the D (6 bases). The CDR3 sequence is 19 residues long. V was clipped by 5 bases and J by 0 bases, with 20 bases between them. Germline V gene data show CDR1 as MNHEY and CDR2 as SMNVEV (reference sequence).

The rearrangement joins TRBV7-6 to TRBJ2-6; D gene ambiguous. V lost 1 base, J lost 0 bases, and 10 bases lay in between. The CDR3 is 17 residues long. The germline V gene encodes CDR1 SGHVS and CDR2 FNYEAQ. CDR3 sequence reads: CASSLEASHSGANVLTF. CDR3 DNA sequence: TGTGCCAGCAGCTTAGAGGCGTCTCACTCTGGGGCCAACGTCCTGACTTTC. Full variable domain (missing parts from reference TRBV7-6 and TRBJ2-6): GAGVSQSPRYKVTKRGQDVALRCDPISGHVSLYWYRQALGQGPEFLTYFNYEAQQDKSGLPNDRFSAERPEGSISTLTIQRTEQRDSAMYRCASSLEASHSGANVLTFGAGSRLTVL.

The gene calls are TRBV9 and TRBJ2-7, with a weak D call TRBD2 (5 bases). Germline V gives CDR1 SGDLS, CDR2 YYNGEE. This CDR3 region has 18 residues. Trimming removed 0 bases from V and 4 bases from J, with 23 bases in between. In DNA, the CDR3 is TGTGCCAGCAGCGTAGGATCCCCCGGAGGAGCTAACGCATACGAGCAGTACTTC. Its protein product is CASSVGSPGGANAYEQYF.